This T cell receptor (beta chain) is from a study of blood T cells in healthy people across ages. This clonotype was found a few times. The second PCR ran about 6 to 12 cycles with a sample-barcoded 5' primer and J-beta primers. TCRdb re-analysed the 5' RACE reads in MiXCR, keeping a single row per CDR3 protein. Of hundreds of thousands of distinct CDR3 sequences in the sample, more than 40% are singletons; the top ten hold about 21%. The CDR3 has 14 amino acids. Germline V lookup: CDR1 MNHEY, CDR2 SVGEGT. Trimming took 6 bases from V and 8 from J, leaving 16 bases between them. Sequencing used blood. The chain has TRBV6-2 or TRBV6-3 and TRBJ1-4, with a tentative D call TRBD1 (6 bases). This receptor was obtained from a man in his sixties in good health. The DNA of the CDR3 is TGTGCCAGCAGAACTACAGGGACGGGAGAAAAACTGTTTTTT. Protein sequence: CASRTTGTGEKLFF.